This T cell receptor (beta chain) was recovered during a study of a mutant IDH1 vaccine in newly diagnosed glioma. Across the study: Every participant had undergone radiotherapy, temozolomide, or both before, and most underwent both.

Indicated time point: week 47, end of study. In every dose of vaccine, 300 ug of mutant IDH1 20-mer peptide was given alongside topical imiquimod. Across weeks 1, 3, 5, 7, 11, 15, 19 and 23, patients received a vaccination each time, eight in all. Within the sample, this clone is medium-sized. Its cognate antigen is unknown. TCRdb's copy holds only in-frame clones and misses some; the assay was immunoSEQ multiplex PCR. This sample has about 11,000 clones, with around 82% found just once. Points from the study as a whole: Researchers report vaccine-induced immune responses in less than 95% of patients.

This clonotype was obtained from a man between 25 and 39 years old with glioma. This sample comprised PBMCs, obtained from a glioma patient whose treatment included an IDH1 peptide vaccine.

Here the CDR3 reads CASAGQGPGELFF. CDR3 DNA sequence: TGTGCCAGCGCAGGACAGGGACCCGGGGAGCTGTTTTTT. V usage is TRBV6-1 and J usage is TRBJ2-2, with 8 positions matching TRBD1. With V trimmed by 8 bases and J by 6 bases, 5 bases remained unmatched. Germline CDR1 and CDR2: MNHNS and SASEGT. The CDR3 consists of 13 residues.